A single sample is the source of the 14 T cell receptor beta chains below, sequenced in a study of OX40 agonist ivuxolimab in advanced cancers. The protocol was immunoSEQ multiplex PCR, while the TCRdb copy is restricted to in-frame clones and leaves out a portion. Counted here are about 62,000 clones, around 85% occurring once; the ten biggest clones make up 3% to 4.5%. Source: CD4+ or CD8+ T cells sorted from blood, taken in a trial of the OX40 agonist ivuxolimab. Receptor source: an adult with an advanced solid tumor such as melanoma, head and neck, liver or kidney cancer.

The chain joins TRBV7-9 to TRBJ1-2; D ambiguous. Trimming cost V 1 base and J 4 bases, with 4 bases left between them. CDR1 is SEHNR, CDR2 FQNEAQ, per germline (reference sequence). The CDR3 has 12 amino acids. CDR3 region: CASSLGSYGYTF. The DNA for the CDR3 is TGTGCCAGCAGCTTAGGTTCCTATGGCTACACCTTC.

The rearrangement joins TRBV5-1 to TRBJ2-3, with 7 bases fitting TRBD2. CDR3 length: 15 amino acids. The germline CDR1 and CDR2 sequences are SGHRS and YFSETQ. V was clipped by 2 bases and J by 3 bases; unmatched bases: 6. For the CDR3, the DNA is TGCGCCAGCAGCTTAGCCGGGACTAAGACAGATACGCAGTATTTT. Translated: CASSLAGTKTDTQYF.

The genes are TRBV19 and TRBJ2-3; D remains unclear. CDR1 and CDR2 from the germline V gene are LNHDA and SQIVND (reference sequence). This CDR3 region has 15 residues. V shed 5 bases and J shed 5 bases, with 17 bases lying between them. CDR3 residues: CASSSRDARQDTQYF. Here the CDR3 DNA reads TGTGCCAGTAGTTCCCGTGATGCACGGCAAGATACGCAGTATTTT.

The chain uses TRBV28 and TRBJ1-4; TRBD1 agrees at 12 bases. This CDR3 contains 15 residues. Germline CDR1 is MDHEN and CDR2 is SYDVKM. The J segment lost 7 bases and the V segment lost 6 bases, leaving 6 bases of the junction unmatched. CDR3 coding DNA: TGTGCCAGCAGAGAGGGACAGGGGGCTGGTGAAAAACTGTTTTTT. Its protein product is CASREGQGAGEKLFF.

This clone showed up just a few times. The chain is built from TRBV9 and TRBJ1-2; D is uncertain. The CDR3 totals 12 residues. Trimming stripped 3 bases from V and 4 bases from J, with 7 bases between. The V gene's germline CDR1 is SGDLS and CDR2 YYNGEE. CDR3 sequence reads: CASSDRSYGYTF. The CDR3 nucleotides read TGTGCCAGCAGCGACCGGAGCTATGGCTACACCTTC.

CDR3 sequence: CAATGGWETQYF. The CDR3 DNA sequence: TGTGCCGCAACAGGGGGTTGGGAGACCCAGTACTTC. The chain joins TRBV21-1 to TRBJ2-5; the D call TRBD1 from the table was never checked on the DNA. TRBV21-1 is recorded as a pseudogene. The CDR3 is made up of 12 amino acids.

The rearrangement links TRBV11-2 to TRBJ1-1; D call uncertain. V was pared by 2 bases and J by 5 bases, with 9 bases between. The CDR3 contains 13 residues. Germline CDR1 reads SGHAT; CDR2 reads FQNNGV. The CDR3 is CASSLRAETEAFF. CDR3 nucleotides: TGTGCCAGCAGCTTACGGGCCGAAACTGAAGCTTTCTTT.

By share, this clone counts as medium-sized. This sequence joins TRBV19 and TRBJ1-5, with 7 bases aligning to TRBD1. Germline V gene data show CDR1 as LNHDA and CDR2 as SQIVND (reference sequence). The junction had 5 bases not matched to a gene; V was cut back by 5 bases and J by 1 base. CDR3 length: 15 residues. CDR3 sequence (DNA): TGTGCCAGTAGTCCCGTGGACAGGAGCAATCAGCCCCAGCATTTT. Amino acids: CASSPVDRSNQPQHF. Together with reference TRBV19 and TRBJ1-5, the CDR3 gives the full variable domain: DGGITQSPKYLFRKEGQNVTLSCEQNLNHDAMYWYRQDPGQGLRLIYYSQIVNDFQKGDIAEGYSVSREKKESFPLTVTSAQKNPTAFYLCASSPVDRSNQPQHFGDGTRLSIL.

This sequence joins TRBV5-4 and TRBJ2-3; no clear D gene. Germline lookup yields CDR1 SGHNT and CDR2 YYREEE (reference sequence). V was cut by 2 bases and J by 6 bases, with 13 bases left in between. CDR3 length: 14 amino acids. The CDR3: CASSLRTVEDTQYF. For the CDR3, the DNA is TGTGCCAGCAGCTTACGGACGGTCGAGGATACGCAGTATTTT. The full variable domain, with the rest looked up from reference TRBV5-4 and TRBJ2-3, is ETGVTQSPTHLIKTRGQQVTLRCSSQSGHNTVSWYQQALGQGPQFIFQYYREEENGRGNFPPRFSGLQFPNYSSELNVNALELDDSALYLCASSLRTVEDTQYFGPGTRLTVL.

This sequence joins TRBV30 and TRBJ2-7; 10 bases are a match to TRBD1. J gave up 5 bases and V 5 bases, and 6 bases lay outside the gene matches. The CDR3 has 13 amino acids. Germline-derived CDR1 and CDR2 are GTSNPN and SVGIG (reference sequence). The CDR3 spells CAWEGQGRNEQYF. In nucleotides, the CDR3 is TGTGCCTGGGAGGGACAGGGGAGAAACGAGCAGTACTTC.

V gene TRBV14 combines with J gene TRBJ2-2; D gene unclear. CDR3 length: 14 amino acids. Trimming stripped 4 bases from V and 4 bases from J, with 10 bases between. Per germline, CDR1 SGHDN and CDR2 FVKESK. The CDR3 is CASSLGRGTGELFF. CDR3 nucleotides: TGTGCCAGCAGCCTCGGGCGAGGCACCGGGGAGCTGTTTTTT.

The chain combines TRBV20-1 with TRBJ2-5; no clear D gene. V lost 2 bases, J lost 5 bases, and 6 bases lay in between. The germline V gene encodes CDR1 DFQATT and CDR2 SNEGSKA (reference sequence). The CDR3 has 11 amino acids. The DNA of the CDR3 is TGCAGTGCTAGAAAACGCGAGACCCAGTACTTC. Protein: CSARKRETQYF.

The DNA for the CDR3 is TGTGCCAGCAGCTTGGAAAGGGGTGAGACCCAGTACTTC. Translating gives CASSLERGETQYF. This chain links TRBV5-6 with TRBJ2-5; D is possibly TRBD1 (5 bases). CDR3 length equals 13 residues. The germline gives CDR1 SGHDT, CDR2 YYEEEE. Trimming pared 0 bases from V and 5 bases from J, leaving 8 bases between. The whole variable domain, remainder taken from reference TRBV5-6 and TRBJ2-5, is DAGVTQSPTHLIKTRGQQVTLRCSPKSGHDTVSWYQQALGQGPQFIFQYYEEEERQRGNFPDRFSGHQFPNYSSELNVNALLLGDSALYLCASSLERGETQYFGPGTRLLVL.

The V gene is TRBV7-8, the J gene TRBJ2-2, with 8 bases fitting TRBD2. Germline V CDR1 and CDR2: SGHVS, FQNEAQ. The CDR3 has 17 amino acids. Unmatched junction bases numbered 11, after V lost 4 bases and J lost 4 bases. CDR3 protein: CASSSRGGGQSTGELFF. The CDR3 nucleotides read TGTGCCAGCAGCTCAAGAGGCGGGGGGCAGAGCACCGGGGAGCTGTTTTTT.